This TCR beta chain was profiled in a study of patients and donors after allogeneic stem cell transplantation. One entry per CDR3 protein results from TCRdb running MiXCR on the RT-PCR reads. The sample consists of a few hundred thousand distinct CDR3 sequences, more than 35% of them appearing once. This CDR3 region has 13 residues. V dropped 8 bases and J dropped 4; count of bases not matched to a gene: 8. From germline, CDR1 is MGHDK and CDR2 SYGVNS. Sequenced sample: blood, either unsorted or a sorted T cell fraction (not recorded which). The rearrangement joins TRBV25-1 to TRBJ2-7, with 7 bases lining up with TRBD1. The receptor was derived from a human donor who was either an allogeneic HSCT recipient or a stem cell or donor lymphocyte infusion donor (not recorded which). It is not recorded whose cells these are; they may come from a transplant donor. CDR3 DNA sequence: TGTGCCAGCGAGGGGACAGCCCCATACGAGCAGTACTTC. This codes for CASEGTAPYEQYF.